This T cell receptor (beta chain) is from a study of blood T cell repertoires in COVID-19. At the level of the study: Sources were T cells, B-cell-depleted T cells, or PBMCs; the material itself was cDNA or gDNA.

Per the original methods: Counts of nucleated cells, estimated from reference gene primer amplification, were obtained. Profiled with immunoSEQ multiplex PCR; TCRdb holds only in-frame clones, not every one. V, J and clone size derive from that table, while D and trimming were established from the DNA sequence. The sample includes 70,000 to 95,000 clones, 85% seen only once; the top ten take over 9.5%. V shed 5 bases, J shed 1 base, and the junction held 9 bases outside the gene matches. The CDR3 extends over 16 amino acids. Germline-derived CDR1 and CDR2 are LNHDA and SQIVND (reference sequence). The sample consisted of peripheral blood. The origin of this receptor is a woman in her 70s with active or convalescent COVID-19. This rearrangement joins TRBV19 to TRBJ1-1, with 8 bases that match TRBD1. Here the CDR3 reads CASSETGQGWNTEAFF. DNA of the CDR3: TGTGCCAGTAGTGAAACCGGACAGGGTTGGAACACTGAAGCTTTCTTT.